The 29 T cell receptor beta chains listed next were all sequenced from one sample in a study of cytomegalovirus exposure and HLA in healthy donors. PCR primers comprised 60 Vbeta and 13 Jbeta primers. Libraries were prepared by immunoSEQ multiplex PCR; TCRdb keeps only in-frame clonotypes and omits some of them. Here the sample spans fewer than 180,000 clones, around 74% being singletons. Sequences were obtained from PBMCs. The receptors were sampled from a man aged 45-65 years in good health and CMV-seropositive.

CDR3 sequence (DNA): TGTGCCAGCTCACCTTTACAGGGGGCAAATCAGCCCCAGCATTTT. It specifies CASSPLQGANQPQHF. The chain carries TRBV18 and TRBJ1-5; 9 bases map to TRBD1. This CDR3 contains 15 residues. Germline assignment: CDR1 KGHSH and CDR2 LQKENI. V lost 3 bases and J lost 4; bases outside the gene matches: 4.

This clone was picked up a small number of times. This chain links TRBV5-6 with TRBJ2-1, with 12 bases identical to TRBD2. Germline V gene sequence: CDR1 SGHDT, CDR2 YYEEEE. The V and J ends lost 1 base and 8 bases, in that order; junction bases with no gene match: 4. The CDR3 length is 15 residues. This CDR3 reads CASSLRLAGADEQFF. The DNA for the CDR3 is TGTGCCAGCAGCTTGCGACTAGCGGGAGCCGATGAGCAGTTCTTC.

This chain connects TRBV11-2 to TRBJ1-2; TRBD1 agrees at 10 bases. Losses at the gene ends were 6 bases for V and 7 bases for J; bases not matched to a gene: 8. Per germline, CDR1 SGHAT and CDR2 FQNNGV. The CDR3 runs 14 residues. For the CDR3, the DNA is TGTGCCAGCAGTTCTCTAGGACAGGGGGGTGGCTACACCTTC. Its translation: CASSSLGQGGGYTF.

This chain links TRBV4-1 with TRBJ2-3; a possible D gene is TRBD1 (5 bases). Looked up from germline, CDR1 is MGHRA and CDR2 is YSYEKL. The CDR3 loop spans 18 amino acids. The ends were cut back, 0 bases at V and 0 bases at J, with 16 bases in the middle. The CDR3 spells CASSQDGLGASSTDTQYF. Here the CDR3 DNA reads TGCGCCAGCAGCCAAGATGGGCTTGGGGCCTCTAGCACAGATACGCAGTATTTT.

This chain connects TRBV13 to TRBJ2-1, with 11 bases lining up with TRBD1. This CDR3 has 12 residues. From germline, CDR1 is PRHDT and CDR2 FYEKMQ (reference sequence). With V trimmed by 5 bases and J by 12 bases, 3 bases remained unmatched. The CDR3 region is CASSPGQGGQFF. CDR3 nucleotides: TGTGCCAGCAGCCCGGGACAGGGGGGGCAGTTCTTC.

The CDR3 reads CASGTNYRRNTIYF. The CDR3 DNA follows: TGTGCCAGTGGAACCAACTATCGACGGAACACCATATATTTT. This sequence joins TRBV28 and TRBJ1-3; D unclear. The CDR3 is 14 residues long. Germline V gives CDR1 MDHEN, CDR2 SYDVKM. Trimming shortened V by 9 bases and J by 7 bases, and 19 bases separated the two germline ends. Based on the CDR3 plus reference TRBV28 and TRBJ1-3, the full variable domain is DVKVTQSSRYLVKRTGEKVFLECVQDMDHENMFWYRQDPGLGLRLIYFSYDVKMKEKGDIPEGYSVSREKKERFSLILESASTNQTSMYLCASGTNYRRNTIYFGEGSWLTVV.

This chain joins TRBV27 and TRBJ1-1; perhaps TRBD1 as D (5 bases). CDR1 and CDR2 from the germline V gene are MNHEY and SMNVEV (reference sequence). Trimming removed 3 bases from V and 10 bases from J, with 15 bases in between. The CDR3 length is 13 residues. The DNA for the CDR3 is TGTGCCAGCAGTTTTTTGACAGAGCGTGGAGCTTTCTTT. Translated, it gives CASSFLTERGAFF.

V is TRBV29-1 and J is TRBJ2-1; 9 bases agree with TRBD2. This CDR3 is 12 amino acids long. CDR1 is SQVTM and CDR2 is ANQGSEA in the germline V gene. Unmatched junction bases numbered 5, after V lost 7 bases and J lost 7 bases. CDR3 amino acids: CSGSSGANEQFF. The CDR3 nucleotides are TGCAGCGGCTCTAGCGGGGCTAATGAGCAGTTCTTC.

The chain employs TRBV7-9 and TRBJ2-7, with 11 bases identical to TRBD1. Trimming at V came to 0 bases and at J to 2 bases, leaving 9 bases not matched to a gene. This CDR3 contains 18 residues. CDR1 and CDR2 from the germline V gene are SEHNR and FQNEAQ (reference sequence). The CDR3 sequence is CASSLAWGQGVKAYEQYF. CDR3 nucleotide sequence: TGTGCCAGCAGCTTAGCGTGGGGACAGGGGGTTAAGGCCTACGAGCAGTACTTC.

The rearrangement uses TRBV18 and TRBJ2-7, with D possibly matching TRBD1 (7 bases). The length of the CDR3 is 13 residues. V was trimmed by 7 bases and J by 2 bases, leaving 12 bases between them. The germline V gene has CDR1 KGHSH and CDR2 LQKENI. In nucleotides, the CDR3 is TGTGCCAGCTGCGGGACAGACCCCTACGAGCAGTACTTC. Amino acid sequence: CASCGTDPYEQYF.

This clone was observed a single time. The chain couples TRBV7-9 to TRBJ1-1; 7 bases fit TRBD1. Germline trimming cut 5 bases from V and 1 base from J; bases unmatched to any gene: 19. CDR1 is SEHNR and CDR2 is FQNEAQ in the germline V gene (reference sequence). CDR3 length: 19 residues. The CDR3 region is CASSPRIRQGLPTNTEAFF. The CDR3 region has the DNA TGTGCCAGCAGCCCCCGAATTCGACAGGGATTACCGACGAACACTGAAGCTTTCTTT.

Worth noting for this clone: A read error may account for a junction end that differs from germline. The chain joins TRBV7-9 to TRBJ2-5; 9 nucleotides match TRBD2. Germline V gives CDR1 SEHNR, CDR2 FQNEAQ (reference sequence). The CDR3 consists of 17 residues. The CDR3 loop is CSSSLLKSGRLQETQYF. In nucleotides, the CDR3 is TGTTCCAGCAGCTTACTTAAAAGCGGGAGGCTCCAAGAGACCCAGTACTTC.

As to this clone: Distinct nucleotide sequences in the sample also encode this CDR3. CDR3 protein: CASSLGGSSYNEQFF. The CDR3 DNA reads as TGCGCCAGCAGCTTGGGAGGGAGTTCCTACAATGAGCAGTTCTTC. The chain is built from TRBV5-1 and TRBJ2-1, with D possibly being TRBD2 (5 bases). Germline lookup yields CDR1 SGHRS and CDR2 YFSETQ. Deletions cut 0 bases from V and 1 base from J, with 8 bases between. The CDR3 is made up of 15 amino acids.

Note on this clone: At one of its ends the junction is not consistent with the germline gene, which may arise from a read error. The chain employs TRBV7-9 and TRBJ2-2, with TRBD2 identical over 8 bases. Germline V gene data show CDR1 as SEHNR and CDR2 as FQNEAQ (reference sequence). This CDR3 is 16 amino acids long. The chain's CDR3 is CSSRAAVAGSTGELFF. DNA for the CDR3: TGTTCCAGCAGGGCCGCGGTAGCGGGATCGACCGGGGAGCTGTTTTTT. The entire variable domain, with the rest obtained from reference TRBV7-9 and TRBJ2-2, is as follows: DTGVSQNPRHKITKRGQNVTFRCDPISEHNRLYWYRQTLGQGPEFLTYFQNEAQLEKSRLLSDRFSAERPKGSFSTLEIQRTEQGDSAMYLCSSRAAVAGSTGELFFGEGSRLTVL.

The rearrangement joins TRBV5-1 to TRBJ2-1, with 7 bases identical to TRBD2. The CDR3 extends over 15 amino acids. V shed 0 bases, J shed 3 bases, and the junction held 3 bases outside the gene matches. The V gene's germline CDR1 is SGHRS and CDR2 YFSETQ. CDR3: CASSLVERDYNEQFF. The CDR3 DNA follows: TGCGCCAGCAGCTTGGTCGAGCGGGACTACAATGAGCAGTTCTTC.

The rearrangement joins TRBV2 to TRBJ2-7; the match to TRBD2 covers 14 bases. This CDR3 comprises 18 residues. The V gene's germline CDR1 is SNHLY and CDR2 FYNNEI. V lost 1 base to trimming and J lost 1 base; unmatched junction nucleotides: 6. CDR3 protein: CASSEDGLAGGNSYEQYF. CDR3 nucleotide sequence: TGTGCCAGCAGTGAAGATGGACTAGCGGGAGGTAATTCCTACGAGCAGTACTTC.

In its sample, this clone was seen a few times. The chain uses TRBV4-2 and TRBJ2-1; TRBD2 is a possible D gene (6 bases). This CDR3 is 17 amino acids long. Germline values: CDR1 LGHNA, CDR2 YNFKEQ. V dropped 0 bases and J dropped 8 bases, with 20 bases sitting between them. CDR3: CASSQDAAGPGTYEQFF. The CDR3 DNA follows: TGTGCCAGCAGCCAAGATGCGGCGGGACCGGGGACCTATGAGCAGTTCTTC.

V and J are TRBV7-3 and TRBJ2-5; D gene uncertain. CDR1 is SGHTA and CDR2 is FQGTGA in the germline V gene. Between the trimmed V and J ends, which lost 2 bases and 2 bases, there was a span of 6 bases. This CDR3 is built from 13 residues. CDR3: CASSLGGQETQYF. The CDR3 DNA sequence: TGTGCCAGCAGCTTAGGCGGACAAGAGACCCAGTACTTC.

This rearrangement joins TRBV19 to TRBJ2-1; 7 bases agree with TRBD1. V was pared by 9 bases and J by 5 bases, with 4 bases of the junction left unmatched. The CDR3 has 12 residues. Looked up from germline, CDR1 is LNHDA and CDR2 is SQIVND (reference sequence). The CDR3 sequence: CASRDSDNEQFF. As DNA, the CDR3 is TGTGCCAGCAGGGACAGCGACAATGAGCAGTTCTTC.

About this clone: In the same sample, other DNA sequences code for this CDR3. This chain joins TRBV7-8 and TRBJ2-7; 12 positions match TRBD2. CDR1 and CDR2 from the germline V gene are SGHVS and FQNEAQ. Trimming took 9 bases from V and 6 from J; bases not matched to a gene: 9. CDR3 length: 14 amino acids. The CDR3 loop is CASSPTSGRGEQYF. In DNA, the CDR3 is TGTGCCAGTAGCCCGACTAGCGGGAGAGGCGAGCAGTACTTC. The full variable domain, in which reference TRBV7-8 and TRBJ2-7 provide the parts outside the CDR3, is GAGVSQSPRYKVAKRGQDVALRCDPISGHVSLFWYQQALGQGPEFLTYFQNEAQLDKSGLPSDRFFAERPEGSVSTLKIQRTQQEDSAVYLCASSPTSGRGEQYFGPGTRLTVT.

The genes are TRBV29-1 and TRBJ1-2; the match to TRBD1 covers 9 bases. Germline V gene data show CDR1 as SQVTM and CDR2 as ANQGSEA. This CDR3 spans 13 amino acids. J gave up 4 bases and V 8 bases, and 8 bases lay outside the gene matches. CDR3 residues: CSIKQGATYGYTF. In DNA form, the CDR3 reads TGCAGCATAAAACAGGGGGCAACCTATGGCTACACCTTC.

The chain recombines TRBV25-1 with TRBJ2-7, with no clear D. Germline CDR1 and CDR2: MGHDK and SYGVNS. V dropped 4 bases and J dropped 5 bases, with 12 bases sitting between them. The CDR3 has 13 residues. The CDR3 protein is CASSGPLSDEQYF. The CDR3 DNA is TGTGCCAGCAGTGGCCCCCTCTCGGACGAGCAGTACTTC.

The rearrangement links TRBV5-6 to TRBJ2-3, with 9 bases matching TRBD2. The CDR3 runs to 15 residues. Germline V gene data show CDR1 as SGHDT and CDR2 as YYEEEE. The ends lost 1 base at V and 6 bases at J; junction bases unmatched: 6. The DNA of the CDR3 is TGTGCCAGCAGCTTGTGGGTAGCGGGAGAGGATACGCAGTATTTT. The encoded protein is CASSLWVAGEDTQYF.

The chain combines TRBV29-1 with TRBJ2-3, with 7 bases identical to TRBD1. Germline-derived CDR1 and CDR2 are SQVTM and ANQGSEA. V shed 3 bases and J 1 base; nucleotides not matched to a gene: 1. This CDR3 is built from 13 residues. CDR3 amino acids: CSVEGTGTDTQYF. DNA of the CDR3: TGCAGCGTTGAGGGGACAGGCACAGATACGCAGTATTTT.

The V and J genes are TRBV5-1 and TRBJ1-2; D is ambiguous. The germline V gene has CDR1 SGHRS and CDR2 YFSETQ. V was pared by 2 bases and J by 3 bases, with 11 bases between. This CDR3 has 14 residues. The DNA of the CDR3 is TGCGCCAGCAGCTTTGACGGCGGTTACTATGGCTACACCTTC. Its translation: CASSFDGGYYGYTF.

The rearrangement uses TRBV27 and TRBJ1-1; possible D gene TRBD1, 5 bases. CDR3 size: 14 residues. V gave up 2 bases and J gave up 5 bases, with 12 bases separating them. Germline CDR1 MNHEY, CDR2 SMNVEV (reference sequence). Written as DNA, the CDR3 is TGTGCCAGCAGTTTAAAAAGGGGTCGAACTGAAGCTTTCTTT. It translates to CASSLKRGRTEAFF.

The chain has TRBV2 and TRBJ1-1; tentatively, D is TRBD1 (5 bases). CDR3 length: 13 residues. Germline V lookup: CDR1 SNHLY, CDR2 FYNNEI. The ends were cut back, 11 bases at V and 7 bases at J, with 20 bases in the middle. CDR3 sequence reads: CAYIGQGAYEAFF. CDR3 DNA: TGTGCCTATATAGGGCAGGGCGCCTATGAAGCTTTCTTT.

There are a few counts of this clone. The rearrangement links TRBV5-5 to TRBJ2-5; 13 positions agree with TRBD2. Trimming cost V 4 bases and J 4 bases; bases outside gene matches: 4. The CDR3 totals 15 residues. Germline V lookup: CDR1 SGHKS, CDR2 YYEKEE (reference sequence). The CDR3 protein is CASSPGLAGPETQYF. CDR3 DNA sequence: TGTGCCAGCAGCCCGGGACTAGCGGGACCAGAGACCCAGTACTTC.

The J gene is TRBJ2-7, the V gene TRBV7-9; 10 bases fit TRBD2. The trim removed 3 bases at V and 4 bases at J, leaving 6 bases unmatched. The CDR3 is made up of 15 amino acids. From germline, CDR1 is SEHNR and CDR2 FQNEAQ (reference sequence). CDR3 sequence reads: CASSLISSGSYEQYF. For the CDR3, the DNA is TGTGCCAGCAGCTTGATTTCTAGCGGGAGTTACGAGCAGTACTTC.